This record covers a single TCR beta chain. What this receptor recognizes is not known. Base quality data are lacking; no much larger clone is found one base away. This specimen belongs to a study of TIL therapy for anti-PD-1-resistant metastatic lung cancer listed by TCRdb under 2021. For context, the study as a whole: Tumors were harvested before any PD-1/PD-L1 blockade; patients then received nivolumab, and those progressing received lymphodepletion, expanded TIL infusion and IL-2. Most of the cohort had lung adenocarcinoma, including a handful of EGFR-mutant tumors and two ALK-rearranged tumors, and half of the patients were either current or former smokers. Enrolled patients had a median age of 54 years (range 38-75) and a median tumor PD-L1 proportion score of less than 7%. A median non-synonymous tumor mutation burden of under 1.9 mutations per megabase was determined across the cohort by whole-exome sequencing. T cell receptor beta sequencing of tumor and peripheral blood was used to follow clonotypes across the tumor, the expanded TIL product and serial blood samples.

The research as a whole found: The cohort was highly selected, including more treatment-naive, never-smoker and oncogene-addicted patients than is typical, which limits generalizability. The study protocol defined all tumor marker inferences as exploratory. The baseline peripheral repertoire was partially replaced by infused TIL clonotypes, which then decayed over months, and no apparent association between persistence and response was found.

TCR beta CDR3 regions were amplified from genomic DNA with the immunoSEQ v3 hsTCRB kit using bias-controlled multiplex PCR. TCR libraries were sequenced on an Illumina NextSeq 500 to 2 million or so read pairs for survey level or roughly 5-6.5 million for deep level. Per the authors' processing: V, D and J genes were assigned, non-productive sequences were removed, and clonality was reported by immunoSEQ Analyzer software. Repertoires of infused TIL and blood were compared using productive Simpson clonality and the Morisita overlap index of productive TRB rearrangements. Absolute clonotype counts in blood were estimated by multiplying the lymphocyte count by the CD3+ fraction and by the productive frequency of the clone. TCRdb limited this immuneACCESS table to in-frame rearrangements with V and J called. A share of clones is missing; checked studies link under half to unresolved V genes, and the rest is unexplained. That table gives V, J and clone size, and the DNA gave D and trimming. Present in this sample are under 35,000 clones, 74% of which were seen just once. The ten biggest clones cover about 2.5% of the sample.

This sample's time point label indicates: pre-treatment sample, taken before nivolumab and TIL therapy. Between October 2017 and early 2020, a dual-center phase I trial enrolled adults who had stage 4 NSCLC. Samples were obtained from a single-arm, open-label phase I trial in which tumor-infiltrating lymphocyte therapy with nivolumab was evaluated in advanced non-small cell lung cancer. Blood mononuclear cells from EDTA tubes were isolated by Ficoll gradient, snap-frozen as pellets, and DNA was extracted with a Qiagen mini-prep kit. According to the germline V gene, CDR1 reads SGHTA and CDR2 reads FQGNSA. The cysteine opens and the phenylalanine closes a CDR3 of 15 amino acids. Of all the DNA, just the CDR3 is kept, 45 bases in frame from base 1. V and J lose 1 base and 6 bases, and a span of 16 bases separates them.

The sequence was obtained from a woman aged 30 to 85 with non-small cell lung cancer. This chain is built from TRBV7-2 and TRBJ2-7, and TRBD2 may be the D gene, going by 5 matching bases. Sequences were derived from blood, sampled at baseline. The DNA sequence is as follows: TGTGCCAGCAGCTTAGTTTCTGGGGAAGGAGGCGAGCAGTACTTC. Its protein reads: CASSLVSGEGGEQYF.